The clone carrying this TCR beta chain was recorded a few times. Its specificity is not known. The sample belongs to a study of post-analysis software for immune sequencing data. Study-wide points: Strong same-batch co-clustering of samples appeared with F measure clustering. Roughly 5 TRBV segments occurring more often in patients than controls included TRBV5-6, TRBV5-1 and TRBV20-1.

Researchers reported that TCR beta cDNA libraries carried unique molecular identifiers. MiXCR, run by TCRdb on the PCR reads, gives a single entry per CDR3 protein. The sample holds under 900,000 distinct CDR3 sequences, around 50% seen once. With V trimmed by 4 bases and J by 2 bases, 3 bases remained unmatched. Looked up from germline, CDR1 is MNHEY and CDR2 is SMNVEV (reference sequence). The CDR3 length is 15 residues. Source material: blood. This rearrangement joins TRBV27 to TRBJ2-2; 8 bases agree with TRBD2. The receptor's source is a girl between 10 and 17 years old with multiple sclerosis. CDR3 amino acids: CASSSAGVNTGELFF. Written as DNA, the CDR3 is TGTGCCAGCAGTTCAGCGGGAGTCAACACCGGGGAGCTGTTTTTT.